The 20 T cell receptor beta chains in this list originate from one sample, sequenced in a study of metastatic and nonmetastatic thyroid tumors. Thyroid surgery took place with no prior treatment in any patient. TCRdb reprocessed the PCR reads using MiXCR. The repertoire includes 25,000 to 35,000 clones, about 24% of them detected once, and about 14% sits in the top ten. The sequencing input was blood. The receptors stem from a female donor with papillary thyroid cancer or a benign thyroid nodule (not recorded which). Some clones in this sample may be carry-over from other donors' samples.

The CDR3 DNA is TGTGCCAGCAGTTACAGTTCAGGCGGGACTAACGGGGAGCTGTTTTTT. Its protein is CASSYSSGGTNGELFF. This chain connects TRBV6-6 to TRBJ2-2, with 7 bases matching TRBD2. There are 16 residues in the CDR3. The germline V gene encodes CDR1 MNHNY and CDR2 SVGAGI (reference sequence). V lost 2 bases, J lost 7 bases, and 10 bases stayed unmatched.

J is TRBJ2-7 and V is TRBV4-1; either TRBD1 or TRBD2 may supply D (5 bases each). This CDR3 is 15 amino acids long. Germline lookup yields CDR1 MGHRA and CDR2 YSYEKL. The V end was cut by 7 bases, the J end by 4 bases, with 20 bases between. The CDR3, as DNA: TGCGCCAGCATCCCAGATCGGACCAGGGAGTACGAGCAGTACTTC. Translation: CASIPDRTREYEQYF.

This clone was seen more than once but under ten times. This chain connects TRBV6-2 or TRBV6-3 to TRBJ2-7; D is perhaps TRBD2 (7 bases). In germline, CDR1 is MNHEY, CDR2 SVGEGT. Trimming took off 2 bases at V and 1 base at J, with 12 bases between the two ends. The CDR3 has 15 residues. Here the CDR3 reads CASSYRGALSYEQYF. In nucleotides, the CDR3 is TGTGCCAGCAGTTACCGGGGGGCTCTGTCCTACGAGCAGTACTTC.

The chain uses TRBV27 and TRBJ2-7; 7 bases fit TRBD1. The V gene's germline CDR1 is MNHEY and CDR2 SMNVEV (reference sequence). The CDR3 consists of 14 residues. V trimming: 5 bases; J trimming: 2 bases; junction bases outside the gene matches: 6. Written as DNA, the CDR3 is TGTGCCAGCAGTGCCGAACAGGGGCCCTACGAGCAGTACTTC. Translated, it gives CASSAEQGPYEQYF.

By proportion, this clone is medium-sized. The rearrangement uses TRBV6-1 and TRBJ1-1, with D unclear. Germline values: CDR1 MNHNS, CDR2 SASEGT. The V gene lost 5 bases and the J gene lost 11 bases, with 12 bases spanning the gap. The CDR3 spans 11 residues. The CDR3 loop reads CASSSGLNAFF. The CDR3 nucleotides are TGTGCCAGCAGTTCCGGACTCAACGCTTTCTTT.

Points on this clone: Being one base from a much bigger clone, this may be a read error. The rearrangement links TRBV5-4 to TRBJ2-5, with 8 bases identical to TRBD1. From germline, CDR1 is SGHNT and CDR2 YYREEE (reference sequence). The CDR3 extends over 14 amino acids. The CDR3 reads CARSFQQGAETQYF. The CDR3 nucleotides read TGTGCCAGAAGCTTTCAGCAGGGGGCTGAGACCCAGTACTTC.

By share of the sample, this clone is medium-sized. The chain uses TRBV28 and TRBJ2-7; no clear D. V was pared by 5 bases and J by 3 bases, with 14 bases between. CDR1 is MDHEN and CDR2 is SYDVKM in the germline V gene. The CDR3 consists of 14 residues. The CDR3 region is CASSALDRSYEQYF. The CDR3 DNA sequence: TGTGCCAGCAGTGCCCTTGACCGCAGCTACGAGCAGTACTTC.

This clone was recorded at least ten times. The chain couples TRBV19 to TRBJ2-1; D possibly matches TRBD1 or TRBD2 (6 bases each). V lost 5 bases and J 0 bases, leaving 14 bases between the germline ends. Germline V CDR1 and CDR2: LNHDA, SQIVND (reference sequence). The CDR3 loop spans 16 amino acids. The CDR3 protein is CASSVGGISSYNEQFF. CDR3 DNA sequence: TGTGCCAGTAGTGTGGGGGGCATAAGCTCCTACAATGAGCAGTTCTTC.

This rearrangement joins TRBV4-2 to TRBJ2-7; 14 nucleotides line up with TRBD2. Germline V gene data show CDR1 as LGHNA and CDR2 as YNFKEQ. This CDR3 is built from 19 residues. V dropped 4 bases and J dropped 0; count of bases not matched to a gene: 11. In nucleotides, the CDR3 is TGTGCCAGCAGCCCCCCTCCGGGACTAGCGGGGGACCCCTCCTACGAGCAGTACTTC. This sequence encodes CASSPPPGLAGDPSYEQYF.

The rearrangement links TRBV7-3 to TRBJ1-1; tentative D call: TRBD1 (6 bases). The CDR3 runs 14 residues. With 6 bases removed from V and 1 base from J, the gap between germline ends came to 12 bases. The germline gives CDR1 SGHTA, CDR2 FQGTGA. CDR3 nucleotide sequence: TGTGCCAGCAGTCCGGGACACCAGAACACTGAAGCTTTCTTT. Translating it yields CASSPGHQNTEAFF.

As to this clone: The CDR3 ends on some other residue instead of the conserved phenylalanine or tryptophan, so this is likely a read error. The chain employs TRBV7-3 and TRBJ2-1; D uncertain. The germline V gene has CDR1 SGHTA and CDR2 FQGTGA. The CDR3 is made up of 14 amino acids. The germline V and J ends were trimmed by 5 bases and 10 bases, with 18 bases remaining between them. In DNA form, the CDR3 reads TGTGCCAGCAGCGATATAGTTCTCGGCGGCGAGCAGTTCATC. Residues: CASSDIVLGGEQFI.

In this sample, this clone turned up a few times. At one of its ends the junction is not consistent with the germline gene, which may arise from a read error. The chain carries TRBV19 and TRBJ1-1, with a tentative D call TRBD1 (5 bases). Germline V gives CDR1 LNHDA, CDR2 SQIVND (reference sequence). This CDR3 contains 14 residues. The CDR3 region is CASRGHNDQKEDFF. Written as DNA, the CDR3 is TGTGCCAGTAGAGGACACAATGACCAAAAGGAAGATTTCTTT.

Ten or more counts support this clone. This chain uses TRBV5-4 with TRBJ1-2; TRBD1 matches at 9 bases. Germline V gene sequence: CDR1 SGHNT, CDR2 YYREEE (reference sequence). The CDR3 contains 14 residues. V lost 4 bases and J lost 4; bases outside the gene matches: 5. In DNA form, the CDR3 reads TGTGCCAGCAGCCGGACAGGGGCCCCCTATGGCTACACCTTC. Translated, it gives CASSRTGAPYGYTF.

The chain combines TRBV5-1 with TRBJ2-1; D unresolved. V was trimmed by 0 bases and J by 1 base, leaving 17 bases between them. Germline V lookup: CDR1 SGHRS, CDR2 YFSETQ. The CDR3 has 18 residues. DNA for the CDR3: TGCGCCAGCAGCTTGGGGGCTTGGGGTGGAGATTCCTACAATGAGCAGTTCTTC. This translates into CASSLGAWGGDSYNEQFF.

Many counts were recorded for this clone. V and J are TRBV28 and TRBJ1-5; D is ambiguous. V lost 10 bases to trimming and J lost 1 base, with 20 bases between them. This CDR3 has 16 residues. Per the germline V gene, CDR1 is MDHEN and CDR2 is SYDVKM. As DNA, the CDR3 is TGTGCCACGGCTGCCCTAGTGTGGGGAAGCAATCAGCCCCAGCATTTT. Its translation: CATAALVWGSNQPQHF.

This clone was seen only a few times. V usage is TRBV6-2 or TRBV6-3 and J usage is TRBJ2-7; no reliable D call. CDR1 and CDR2 from the germline V gene are MNHEY and SVGEGT. This CDR3 region has 14 residues. Trimming pared 5 bases from V and 2 bases from J, leaving 13 bases between. The CDR3 nucleotides are TGTGCCAGCAGTCCGACCCCCGCCGCCTACGAGCAGTACTTC. This encodes CASSPTPAAYEQYF.

This clone has just a few counts. The CDR3 region is CASSSLGHEQYF. Here the CDR3 DNA reads TGTGCCAGCAGTTCCCTCGGACACGAGCAGTACTTC. The chain combines TRBV27 with TRBJ2-7; no clear D gene. The CDR3 has 12 residues. Germline CDR1 and CDR2: MNHEY and SMNVEV (reference sequence). The ends were cut back, 4 bases at V and 5 bases at J, with 9 bases in the middle.

The chain links TRBV24-1 to TRBJ2-5, with TRBD2 matching 16 bases. Germline assignment: CDR1 KGHDR and CDR2 SFDVKD. The V gene end was trimmed by 9 bases and the J gene end by 2 bases; junction bases not matched to a gene: 8. This CDR3 is 17 amino acids long. CDR3 DNA sequence: TGTGCCACCCGTGGGACTAGCGGGAGGGATTGGCAAGAGACCCAGTACTTC. This gives the protein CATRGTSGRDWQETQYF.

V and J are TRBV6-4 and TRBJ2-2; 10 bases align to TRBD2. CDR1 MRHNA and CDR2 SNTAGT come from the germline V gene. CDR3 size: 16 residues. The junction had 9 bases not matched to a gene; V was cut back by 0 bases and J by 11 bases. The CDR3 loop is CASSDSGTSDNGELFF. For the CDR3, the DNA is TGTGCCAGCAGTGACTCCGGGACTAGCGACAACGGAGAGCTGTTTTTT.

The chain combines TRBV3-1 with TRBJ2-3; D is unclear. The CDR3 consists of 13 residues. Trimming cost V 1 base and J 4 bases, with 6 bases left between them. In germline, CDR1 is LGHDT, CDR2 YNNKEL (reference sequence). The CDR3 spells CASSQGSPDTQYF. CDR3 bases: TGTGCCAGCAGCCAAGGATCTCCAGATACGCAGTATTTT.